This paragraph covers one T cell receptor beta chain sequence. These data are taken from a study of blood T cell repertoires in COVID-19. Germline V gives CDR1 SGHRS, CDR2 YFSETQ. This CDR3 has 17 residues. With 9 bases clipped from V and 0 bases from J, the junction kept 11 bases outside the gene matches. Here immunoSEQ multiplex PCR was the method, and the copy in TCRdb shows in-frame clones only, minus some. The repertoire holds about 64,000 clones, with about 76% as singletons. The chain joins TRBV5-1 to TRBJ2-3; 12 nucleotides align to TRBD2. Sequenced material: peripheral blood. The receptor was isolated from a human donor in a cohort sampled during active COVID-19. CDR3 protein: CATKSGTSGSSTDTQYF. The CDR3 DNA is TGCGCCACCAAGTCCGGGACTAGCGGGTCGAGCACAGATACGCAGTATTTT.